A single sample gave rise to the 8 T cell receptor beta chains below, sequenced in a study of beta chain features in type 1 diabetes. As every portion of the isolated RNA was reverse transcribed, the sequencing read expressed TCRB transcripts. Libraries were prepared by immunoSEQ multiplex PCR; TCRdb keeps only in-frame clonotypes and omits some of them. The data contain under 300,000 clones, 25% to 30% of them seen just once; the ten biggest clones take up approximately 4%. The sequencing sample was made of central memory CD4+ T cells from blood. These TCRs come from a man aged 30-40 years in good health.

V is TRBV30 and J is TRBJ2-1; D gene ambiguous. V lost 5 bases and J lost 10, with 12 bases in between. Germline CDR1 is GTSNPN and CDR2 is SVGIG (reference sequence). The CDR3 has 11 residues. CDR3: CAWGLGQEQFF. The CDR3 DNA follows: TGTGCCTGGGGCCTCGGGCAAGAGCAGTTCTTC. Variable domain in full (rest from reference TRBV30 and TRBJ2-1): SQTIHQWPATLVQPVGSPLSLECTVEGTSNPNLYWYRQAAGRGLQLLFYSVGIGQISSEVPQNLSASRPQDRQFILSSKKLLLSDSGFYLCAWGLGQEQFFGPGTRLTVL.

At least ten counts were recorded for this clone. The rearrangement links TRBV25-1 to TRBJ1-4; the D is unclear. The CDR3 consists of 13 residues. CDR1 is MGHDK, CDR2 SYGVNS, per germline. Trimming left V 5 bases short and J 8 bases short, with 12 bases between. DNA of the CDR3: TGTGCCAGCAGTTCATTGGGTGCGGAAAAACTGTTTTTT. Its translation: CASSSLGAEKLFF.

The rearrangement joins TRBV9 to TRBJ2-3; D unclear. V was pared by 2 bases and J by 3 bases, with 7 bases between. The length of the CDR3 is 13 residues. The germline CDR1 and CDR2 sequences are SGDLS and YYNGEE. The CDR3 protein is CASSVWLTDTQYF. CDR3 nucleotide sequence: TGTGCCAGCAGCGTCTGGCTAACAGATACGCAGTATTTT.

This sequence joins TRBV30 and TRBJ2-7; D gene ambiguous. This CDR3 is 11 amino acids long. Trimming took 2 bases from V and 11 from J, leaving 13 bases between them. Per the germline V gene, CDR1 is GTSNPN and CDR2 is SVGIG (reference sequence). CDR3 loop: CAWSNPRMEYF. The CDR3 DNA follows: TGTGCCTGGAGTAATCCGCGGATGGAGTACTTC.

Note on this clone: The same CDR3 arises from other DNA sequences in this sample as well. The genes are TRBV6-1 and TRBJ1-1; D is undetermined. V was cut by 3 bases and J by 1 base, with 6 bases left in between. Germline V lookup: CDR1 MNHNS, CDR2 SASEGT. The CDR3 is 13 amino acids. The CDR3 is CASSEARNTEAFF. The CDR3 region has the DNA TGTGCCAGCAGTGAGGCGAGGAACACTGAAGCTTTCTTT.

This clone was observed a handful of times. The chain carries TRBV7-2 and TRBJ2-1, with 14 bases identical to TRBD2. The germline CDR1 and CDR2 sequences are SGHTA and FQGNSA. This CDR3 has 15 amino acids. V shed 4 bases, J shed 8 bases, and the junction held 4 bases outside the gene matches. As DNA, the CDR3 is TGTGCCAGCAGCTCGACTAGCGGGAGGGTCGATGAGCAGTTCTTC. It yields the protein CASSSTSGRVDEQFF.

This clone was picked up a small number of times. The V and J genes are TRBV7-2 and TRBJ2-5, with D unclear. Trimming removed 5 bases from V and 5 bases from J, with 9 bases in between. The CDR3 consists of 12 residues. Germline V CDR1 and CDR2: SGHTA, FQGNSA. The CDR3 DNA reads TGTGCCAGCAGCCACACCGCCGAGACCCAGTACTTC. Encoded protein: CASSHTAETQYF.

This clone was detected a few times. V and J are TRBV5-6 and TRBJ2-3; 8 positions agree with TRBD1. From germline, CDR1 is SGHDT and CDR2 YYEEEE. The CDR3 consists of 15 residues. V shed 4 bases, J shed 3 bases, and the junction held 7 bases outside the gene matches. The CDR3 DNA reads TGTGCCAGCAGCACGACAGGGGTTAAGACAGATACGCAGTATTTT. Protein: CASSTTGVKTDTQYF.